This T cell receptor beta chain emerged from a study of T cell repertoires in cytomegalovirus infection. The V gene's germline CDR1 is SGHTA and CDR2 FQGNSA. This CDR3 spans 18 amino acids. The V segment lost 1 base and the J segment 0 bases; nucleotides outside the gene matches: 7. In its sample, this clonotype was seen many times. MiXCR was run by TCRdb on the reads, yielding one entry per CDR3 protein. The sample has roughly 140,000 distinct CDR3 sequences; 23% are singletons. The TCR comes from a human donor in good health (CMV status not recorded). Some clones in this sample may be carry-over from other donors' samples. Sequences were obtained from PBMCs. V is TRBV7-2 and J is TRBJ2-1; TRBD2 matches 9 bases. The CDR3 protein is CASSLVGLAGRSYNEQFF. DNA for the CDR3: TGTGCCAGCAGCTTAGTCGGGCTAGCGGGACGCTCCTACAATGAGCAGTTCTTC.